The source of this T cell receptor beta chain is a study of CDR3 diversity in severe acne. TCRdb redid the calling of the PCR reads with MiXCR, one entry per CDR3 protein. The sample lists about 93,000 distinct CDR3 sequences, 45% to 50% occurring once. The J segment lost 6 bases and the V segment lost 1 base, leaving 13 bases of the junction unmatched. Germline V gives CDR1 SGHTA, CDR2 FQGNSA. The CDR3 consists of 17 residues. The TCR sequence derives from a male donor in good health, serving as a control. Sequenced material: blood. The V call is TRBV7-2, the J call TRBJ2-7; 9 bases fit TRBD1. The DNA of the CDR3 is TGTGCCAGCAGCTTAGTTCAAGGGACAGGGAAAACCTCCGAGCAGTACTTC. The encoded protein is CASSLVQGTGKTSEQYF.